The clone carrying this T cell receptor (beta chain) was seen repeatedly, ten times or more. What it recognizes is unknown. TCRdb redid the calling of the RT-PCR reads with MiXCR, one entry per CDR3 protein. Among about 700,000 distinct CDR3 sequences, about 15% were seen once, and the ten largest hold 6.5% to 8.5%. The CDR3 spans 16 residues. The J segment lost 3 bases and the V segment lost 0 bases, leaving 4 bases of the junction unmatched. Germline CDR1 is LGHNA and CDR2 is YSLEER. The sample originates from a study of response to subunit inactivated influenza vaccine. Study-wide results and caveats: There was a suggestion from the authors that each seasonal influenza vaccination recruits few new T cells.

The sample was PBMCs from blood, taken around 15 days before vaccination. The sequence was collected from a man in his fifties or sixties who received an inactivated influenza vaccine. This rearrangement joins TRBV4-3 to TRBJ1-1; 10 bases line up with TRBD1. CDR3 nucleotides: TGCGCCAGCAGCCAAGATGGAGGACAGGGGGACACTGAAGCTTTCTTT. As protein: CASSQDGGQGDTEAFF.